This is a list of T cell receptor beta chains from one sample in a study of shared clonotypes between healthy human individuals. TCRdb's copy holds only in-frame clones and misses some; the assay was immunoSEQ multiplex PCR. The sample holds 2 million to 2.5 million clones, about 90% seen once. Sequencing was done on a sample of naive CD4+ T cells from PBMCs. The origin of the receptors is a young man in good health. Some clones in this sample may be carry-over from other donors' samples. CDR3s include the opening cysteine and the closing phenylalanine or tryptophan. Fields, in order: D gene, J gene, V gene, clone size, CDR3 protein, CDR3 DNA. A D gene is named only where the DNA matches it firmly. Size is omitted from some rows. Given values are once, few, many or a class for expanded clones.

D gene: TRBD1; J gene: TRBJ2-7; V gene: TRBV18; clone size: .; CDR3 protein: CASSLLTGATYEQYF; CDR3 DNA: TGTGCCAGCTCACTACTTACAGGGGCCACCTACGAGCAGTACTTC
D gene: TRBD2; J gene: TRBJ2-1; V gene: TRBV7-3; clone size: .; CDR3 protein: CASSSLAGGALGEQFF; CDR3 DNA: TGTGCCAGCAGCTCTTTAGCGGGAGGGGCTCTCGGTGAGCAGTTCTTC
D gene: TRBD1; J gene: TRBJ2-6; V gene: TRBV2; clone size: .; CDR3 protein: CASRVDRGQHTGANVLTF; CDR3 DNA: TGTGCCAGCAGAGTGGACAGGGGGCAACATACTGGGGCCAACGTCCTGACTTTC
D gene: .; J gene: TRBJ1-2; V gene: TRBV9; clone size: .; CDR3 protein: CASSAGTGNYGYTF; CDR3 DNA: TGTGCCAGCAGCGCGGGGACGGGTAACTATGGCTACACCTTC
D gene: .; J gene: TRBJ1-1; V gene: TRBV28; clone size: .; CDR3 protein: CASGEDGRKLEAFF; CDR3 DNA: TGTGCCAGCGGCGAGGACGGACGAAAGCTTGAAGCTTTCTTT
D gene: .; J gene: TRBJ1-4; V gene: TRBV25-1; clone size: once; CDR3 protein: CASNGNPWDEKLFF; CDR3 DNA: TGTGCCAGCAACGGGAATCCTTGGGATGAAAAACTGTTTTTT
D gene: .; J gene: TRBJ1-1; V gene: TRBV19; clone size: .; CDR3 protein: CASSIDRVGTEAFF; CDR3 DNA: TGTGCCAGTAGTATAGATCGCGTGGGGACTGAAGCTTTCTTT
D gene: TRBD1; J gene: TRBJ1-2; V gene: TRBV29-1; clone size: once; CDR3 protein: CSVHGQGYGYTF; CDR3 DNA: TGCAGCGTTCATGGACAGGGGTATGGCTACACCTTC
D gene: .; J gene: TRBJ1-2; V gene: TRBV5-4; clone size: .; CDR3 protein: CASSLEGRVKAVGGYTF; CDR3 DNA: TGTGCCAGCAGCTTGGAAGGCAGGGTAAAGGCGGTGGGTGGCTACACCTTC
D gene: .; J gene: TRBJ2-5; V gene: TRBV11-3; clone size: .; CDR3 protein: CASSLEGRLGETQYF; CDR3 DNA: TGTGCCAGCAGCTTAGAGGGCCGCTTGGGAGAGACCCAGTACTTC
D gene: .; J gene: TRBJ1-1; V gene: TRBV29-1; clone size: .; CDR3 protein: CSVTSGGRTEAFF; CDR3 DNA: TGCAGCGTGACCTCGGGGGGAAGGACTGAAGCTTTCTTT
D gene: TRBD2; J gene: TRBJ2-5; V gene: TRBV7-9; clone size: .; CDR3 protein: CASSFGTREETQYF; CDR3 DNA: TGTGCCAGCAGCTTCGGGACTAGAGAAGAGACCCAGTACTTC
D gene: TRBD2; J gene: TRBJ2-1; V gene: TRBV5-1; clone size: few; CDR3 protein: CASSLVAGGYNEQFF; CDR3 DNA: TGCGCCAGCAGCTTGGTCGCGGGAGGGTACAATGAGCAGTTCTTC
D gene: TRBD1; J gene: TRBJ1-2; V gene: TRBV6-1; clone size: .; CDR3 protein: CASSERPDRFGGYTF; CDR3 DNA: TGTGCCAGCAGTGAACGCCCGGACAGGTTCGGTGGCTACACCTTC